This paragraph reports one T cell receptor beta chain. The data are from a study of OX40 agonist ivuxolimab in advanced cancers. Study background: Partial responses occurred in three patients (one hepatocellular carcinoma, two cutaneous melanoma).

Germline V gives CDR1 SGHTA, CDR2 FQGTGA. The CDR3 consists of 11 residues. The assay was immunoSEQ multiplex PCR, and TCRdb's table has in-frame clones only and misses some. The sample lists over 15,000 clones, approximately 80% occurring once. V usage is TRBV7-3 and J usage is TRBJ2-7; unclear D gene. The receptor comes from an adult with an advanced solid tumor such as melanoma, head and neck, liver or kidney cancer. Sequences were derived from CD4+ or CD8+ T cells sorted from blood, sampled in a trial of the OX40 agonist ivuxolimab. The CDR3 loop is CVHRYWGEQYF. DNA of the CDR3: TGTGTCCACAGATACTGGGGCGAGCAGTACTTC.